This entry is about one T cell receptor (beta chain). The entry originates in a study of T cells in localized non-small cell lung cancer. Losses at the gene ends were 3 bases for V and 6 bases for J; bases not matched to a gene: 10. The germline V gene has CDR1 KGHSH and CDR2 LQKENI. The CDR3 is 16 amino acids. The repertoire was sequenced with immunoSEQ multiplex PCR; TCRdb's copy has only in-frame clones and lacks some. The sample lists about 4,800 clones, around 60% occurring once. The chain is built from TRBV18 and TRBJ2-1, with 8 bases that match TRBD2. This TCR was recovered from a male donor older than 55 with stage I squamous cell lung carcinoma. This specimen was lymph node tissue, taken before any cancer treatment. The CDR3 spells CASSPFDTSGGNEQFF. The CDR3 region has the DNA TGTGCCAGCTCACCCTTTGATACTAGCGGAGGCAATGAGCAGTTCTTC. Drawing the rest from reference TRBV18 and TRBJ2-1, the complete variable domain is NAGVMQNPRHLVRRRGQEARLRCSPMKGHSHVYWYRQLPEEGLKFMVYLQKENIIDESGMPKERFSAEFPKEGPSILRIQQVVRGDSAAYFCASSPFDTSGGNEQFFGPGTRLTVL.